Detailed here is one TCR beta chain. The antigen is not known. Sequenced by immunoSEQ multiplex PCR; TCRdb stores in-frame clones only, minus some. The table has tens of thousands of clones, roughly 79% seen once. These data originate in a study of memory CD4+ T cells and cytomegalovirus serostatus. In the study overall: This sample comes from healthy Belgian adults, fewer than ten CMV seropositive, under 25 seronegative.

Single viable CD3+CD4+CD8-CD45RO+ cells were sorted as the memory CD4+ T cells. Donors' CMV status reflects serum IgG against pp150, pp28, p38, p52. Study-wide results and caveats: Suggested: most of the CMV-linked TCR signature lies in CD4+ memory cells.

In germline, CDR1 is SGHTA, CDR2 FQGTGA. V was pared by 2 bases and J by 2 bases, with 4 bases between. There are 13 residues in the CDR3. Sequencing input: memory CD4+ T cells from blood. The rearrangement uses TRBV7-3 and TRBJ2-1; no clear D. This receptor was taken from an adult in good health and CMV-seronegative. The CDR3 DNA reads TGTGCCAGCAGCTTAGTACCCTACAATGAGCAGTTCTTC. This codes for CASSLVPYNEQFF.